This T cell receptor (beta chain) derives from a study of blood T cell repertoires in COVID-19. Study members were between about 18 and 100 years old and lived in some 26 US regions. In assigning cohorts, the study relied on participant-reported clinical history. Participants in the exposed group had met a COVID-19 case in the 2 weeks before joining the study. Here immunoSEQ multiplex PCR was the method, and the copy in TCRdb shows in-frame clones only, minus some. The sample lists some 400,000 clones, roughly nine tenths occurring once. The CDR3 totals 16 residues. V gave up 3 bases and J gave up 1 base; unmatched junction bases: 7. Per germline, CDR1 SNHLY and CDR2 FYNNEI.

The source of this sequence is a woman aged 40-49 years who had been exposed to COVID-19. The rearrangement links TRBV2 to TRBJ2-3, with 7 bases aligning to TRBD2. Material for sequencing was PBMCs or T cells enriched from blood (not recorded which). CDR3 in amino acids: CASSDSGRTGTDTQYF. The CDR3 nucleotides read TGTGCCAGCAGTGATTCCGGGAGGACGGGCACAGATACGCAGTATTTT.